Detailed here is one T cell receptor beta chain. This CDR3 spans 13 amino acids. Germline lookup yields CDR1 MNHEY and CDR2 SVGAGI. These data are taken from a study of T cells expressing NK-cell markers. TCRdb reprocessed the 5' RACE reads and stores each CDR3 protein as one record, lacking DNA. In total, the table holds 350,000 to 450,000 distinct CDR3 sequences. The sequenced sample was blood T cells: a sorted CD56 or NKG2C T cell subset, CD4+ or CD8+ T cells, or bulk PBMC T cells (not recorded which). The receptor comes from a man aged 18-75 years in good health. V gene TRBV6-5 combines with J gene TRBJ1-1; TCRdb calls TRBD1, which cannot be checked without DNA. The CDR3 reads CASSYIRGTEAFF.